Shown below are 12 T cell receptor beta chains from a single sample sequenced in a study of somatic mutations in cytotoxic T cells in rheumatoid arthritis. Some clones are missing from TCRdb's copy, which holds only in-frame ones; the method was immunoSEQ multiplex PCR. Of 4,000 to 5,000 clones in the sample, over 60% were seen once. The sample consisted of CD8+ T cells sorted from blood. The receptors stem from an adult with rheumatoid arthritis.

In DNA form, the CDR3 reads TGTGCCATCAGTGAGGGACAGCAAAGGAGGGATGAGCAGTTCTTC. It codes for CAISEGQQRRDEQFF. The V gene is TRBV10-3, the J gene TRBJ2-1, with D perhaps assigned TRBD1 or TRBD2 (6 bases each). This CDR3 has 15 amino acids. From germline, CDR1 is ENHRY and CDR2 SYGVKD. V lost 2 bases to trimming and J lost 8 bases, with 16 bases between them.

V is TRBV28 and J is TRBJ1-4; D not certain. V gave up 3 bases and J gave up 8 bases, with 16 bases separating them. Looked up from germline, CDR1 is MDHEN and CDR2 is SYDVKM. The CDR3 length is 15 residues. CDR3 sequence reads: CASSFGGVQVEKLFF. Here the CDR3 DNA reads TGTGCCAGCAGTTTTGGCGGGGTGCAGGTCGAAAAACTGTTTTTT.

The genes are TRBV2 and TRBJ1-5; 7 positions match TRBD1. J lost 5 bases, V lost 3 bases, and 4 bases had no gene match. Germline V CDR1 and CDR2: SNHLY, FYNNEI. The CDR3 has 14 residues. This CDR3 reads CASSDPGGYQPQHF. The CDR3 coding sequence is TGTGCCAGCAGTGACCCAGGGGGTTATCAGCCCCAGCATTTT.

The rearrangement links TRBV5-8 to TRBJ1-2; perhaps TRBD1 as D (5 bases). The CDR3 loop spans 14 amino acids. Between the trimmed V and J ends, which lost 3 bases and 7 bases, there was a span of 16 bases. In germline, CDR1 is SGHTS, CDR2 YDEGEE. CDR3 bases: TGTGCCAGCAGCTGGGGGTCTCCAATGGGTGGCTACACCTTC. Translating gives CASSWGSPMGGYTF.

The chain uses TRBV9 and TRBJ2-7, with a possible D match to TRBD2 (7 bases). CDR1 is SGDLS, CDR2 YYNGEE, per germline. CDR3 length: 17 amino acids. V lost 5 bases to trimming and J lost 2 bases, with 23 bases between them. The CDR3 DNA sequence: TGTGCCAGCAGTGACCCGAAGGGGGGGCCCAATACCTACGAGCAGTACTTC. Translation gives CASSDPKGGPNTYEQYF.

The rearrangement joins TRBV5-1 to TRBJ1-1; the D is unclear. The CDR3 has 14 amino acids. Trimming left V 2 bases short and J 1 base short, with 9 bases between. The germline gives CDR1 SGHRS, CDR2 YFSETQ. The CDR3 DNA follows: TGCGCCAGCAGCTTTTGGAGCTCGAACACTGAAGCTTTCTTT. Its translation is CASSFWSSNTEAFF.

J is TRBJ2-7 and V is TRBV27, with D possibly matching TRBD1 (6 bases). The V end was cut by 8 bases, the J end by 3 bases, with 11 bases between. The germline CDR1 and CDR2 sequences are MNHEY and SMNVEV (reference sequence). The CDR3 spans 12 residues. The CDR3 is CASGRQVYEQYF. The CDR3 region has the DNA TGTGCCAGCGGACGACAGGTCTACGAGCAGTACTTC.

The genes are TRBV11-2 and TRBJ2-7, with 10 bases lining up with TRBD2. The CDR3 loop spans 15 amino acids. With 6 bases clipped from V and 3 bases from J, the junction kept 8 bases outside the gene matches. Germline CDR1 is SGHAT and CDR2 is FQNNGV. In DNA, the CDR3 is TGTGCCAGCAGTCCCACTAGCGGGGTTTTCTACGAGCAGTACTTC. Translating it yields CASSPTSGVFYEQYF.

The rearrangement links TRBV2 to TRBJ2-1; TRBD2 agrees at 11 bases. Germline assignment: CDR1 SNHLY and CDR2 FYNNEI. V shed 8 bases and J 5 bases; nucleotides not matched to a gene: 5. This CDR3 contains 14 residues. The CDR3 loop is CASYGTSGDNEQFF. The CDR3 nucleotides are TGTGCCAGCTATGGGACTAGCGGCGACAATGAGCAGTTCTTC.

V is TRBV12-5 and J is TRBJ2-1, with 10 bases lining up with TRBD1. V dropped 1 base and J dropped 9; count of bases not matched to a gene: 9. The CDR3 totals 16 residues. Germline values: CDR1 LGHNT, CDR2 FRNRAP. DNA for the CDR3: TGTGCTAGTGGTTTGGGGGACAGGGGTACTCGGGGTGAGCAGTTCTTC. Amino acid sequence: CASGLGDRGTRGEQFF.

The chain is built from TRBV29-1 and TRBJ2-5; D not certain. V was trimmed by 1 base and J by 4 bases, leaving 7 bases between them. The CDR3 covers 12 residues. Germline-derived CDR1 and CDR2 are SQVTM and ANQGSEA. DNA of the CDR3: TGCAGCGTTGAAGGGATTGGAGAGACCCAGTACTTC. It encodes CSVEGIGETQYF. The whole variable domain, remainder taken from reference TRBV29-1 and TRBJ2-5, is SAVISQKPSRDICQRGTSLTIQCQVDSQVTMMFWYRQQPGQSLTLIATANQGSEATYESGFVIDKFPISRPNLTFSTLTVSNMSPEDSSIYLCSVEGIGETQYFGPGTRLLVL.

The chain combines TRBV30 with TRBJ2-3; possible D gene TRBD2, 6 bases. This CDR3 comprises 15 residues. Germline CDR1 and CDR2: GTSNPN and SVGIG (reference sequence). V lost 4 bases, J lost 0 bases, and 14 bases lay in between. CDR3 sequence (DNA): TGTGCCTGGAATTACGGCGGGGTGAGCACAGATACGCAGTATTTT. It encodes CAWNYGGVSTDTQYF.